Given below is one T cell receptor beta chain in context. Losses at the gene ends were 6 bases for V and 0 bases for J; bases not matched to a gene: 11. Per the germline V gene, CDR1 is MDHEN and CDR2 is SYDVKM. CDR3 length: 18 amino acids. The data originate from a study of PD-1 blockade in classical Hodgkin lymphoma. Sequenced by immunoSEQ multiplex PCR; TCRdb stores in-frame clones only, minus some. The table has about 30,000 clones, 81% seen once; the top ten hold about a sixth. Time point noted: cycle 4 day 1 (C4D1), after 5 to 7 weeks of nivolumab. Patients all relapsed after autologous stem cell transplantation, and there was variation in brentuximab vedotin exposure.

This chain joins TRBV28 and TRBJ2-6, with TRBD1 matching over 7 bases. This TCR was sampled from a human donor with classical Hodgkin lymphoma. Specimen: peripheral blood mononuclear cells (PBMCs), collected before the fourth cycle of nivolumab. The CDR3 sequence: CASSSPGQFLSGANVLTF. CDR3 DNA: TGTGCCAGCAGCTCCCCGGGACAGTTCCTCTCTGGGGCCAACGTCCTGACTTTC.